This T cell receptor beta chain was obtained from a study of CD8+ T cells in alopecia areata. The V end was cut by 7 bases, the J end by 0 bases, with 10 bases between. The CDR3 loop spans 14 amino acids. Germline-derived CDR1 and CDR2 are SGHRS and YFSETQ. Reverse transcribed after extraction, RNA yielded cDNA as the sequencing template. Produced via immunoSEQ multiplex PCR; TCRdb's table is partial and in-frame only. The sample holds around 200,000 clones, roughly three fifths seen once. The treatment: oral pan-JAK inhibitor, 5-10 mg twice daily. This clone was detected only a few times. The chain employs TRBV5-1 and TRBJ2-2, with D hard to call. The sequences come from CD4+ T cells sorted from blood, collected at week 4, from a patient treated with tofacitinib. This sequence originates from a human donor with alopecia areata. The CDR3 DNA is TGCGCCAGCGGCATCGGGTCGAACACCGGGGAGCTGTTTTTT. This encodes CASGIGSNTGELFF.